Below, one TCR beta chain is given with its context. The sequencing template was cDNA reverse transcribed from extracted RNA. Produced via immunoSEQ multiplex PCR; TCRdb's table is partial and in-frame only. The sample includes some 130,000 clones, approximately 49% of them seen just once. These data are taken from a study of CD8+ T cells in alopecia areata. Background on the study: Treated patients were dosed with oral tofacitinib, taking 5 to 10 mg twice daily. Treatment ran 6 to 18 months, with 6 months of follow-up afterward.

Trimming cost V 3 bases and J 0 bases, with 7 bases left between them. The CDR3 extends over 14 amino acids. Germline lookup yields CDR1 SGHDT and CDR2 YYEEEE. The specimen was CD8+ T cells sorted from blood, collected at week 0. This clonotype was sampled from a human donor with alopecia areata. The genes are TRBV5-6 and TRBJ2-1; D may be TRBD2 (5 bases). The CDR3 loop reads CASSWTPSYNEQFF. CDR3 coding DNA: TGTGCCAGCAGCTGGACTCCCTCCTACAATGAGCAGTTCTTC.